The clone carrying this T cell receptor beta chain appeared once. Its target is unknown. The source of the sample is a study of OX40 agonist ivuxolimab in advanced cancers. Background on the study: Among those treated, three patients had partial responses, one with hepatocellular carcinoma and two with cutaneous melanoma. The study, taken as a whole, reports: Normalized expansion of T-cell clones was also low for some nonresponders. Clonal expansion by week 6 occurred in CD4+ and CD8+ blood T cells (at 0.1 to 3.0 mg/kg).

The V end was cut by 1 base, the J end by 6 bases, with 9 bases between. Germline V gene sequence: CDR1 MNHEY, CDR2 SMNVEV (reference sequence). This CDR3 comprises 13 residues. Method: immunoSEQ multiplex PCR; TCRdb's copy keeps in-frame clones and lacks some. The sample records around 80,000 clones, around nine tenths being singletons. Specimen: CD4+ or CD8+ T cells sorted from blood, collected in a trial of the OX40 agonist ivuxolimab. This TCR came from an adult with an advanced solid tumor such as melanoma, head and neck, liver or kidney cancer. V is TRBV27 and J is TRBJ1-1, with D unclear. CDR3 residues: CASSLYGSPEAFF. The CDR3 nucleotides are TGTGCCAGCAGTTTATATGGGTCCCCTGAAGCTTTCTTT.